Presented here are 13 T cell receptor beta chains from one specimen sequenced in a study of read filtering for tumor transcriptome and immune sequencing. The library was built from about 400 ng RNA with molecular barcoded adaptors for alpha/delta and beta/gamma chains. TCRdb redid the calling of the reads with MiXCR, one entry per CDR3 protein. The table has over 50,000 distinct CDR3 sequences, roughly a fifth seen once. Input material: a population of CD138-negative cells sorted from bone marrow. The receptors were gathered from a donor at least 40 years old with multiple myeloma.

There are many counts of this clonotype. V usage is TRBV12-3 or TRBV12-4 and J usage is TRBJ2-3; a possible D gene is TRBD1 (8 bases). V was pared by 7 bases and J by 3 bases, with 14 bases between. CDR3 size: 14 residues. This chain's CDR3 is CASNRGGLTDTQYF. CDR3 in DNA: TGTGCCAGCAACAGGGGGGGTTTAACAGATACGCAGTATTTT.

This clonotype counts as medium-sized (0.01 to 0.1%). The chain combines TRBV13 with TRBJ2-4; a possible D gene is TRBD1 (5 bases). Germline V CDR1 and CDR2: PRHDT, FYEKMQ (reference sequence). The CDR3 totals 17 residues. Deletions cut 3 bases from V and 4 bases from J, with 19 bases between. This CDR3 is CASSFRQSAIDKNIQYF. The CDR3 DNA reads TGTGCCAGCAGCTTTAGACAGAGCGCTATCGATAAAAACATTCAGTACTTC.

About this clonotype: Relative to the germline gene, one junction end is altered; a read error may explain this. The V call is TRBV18, the J call TRBJ2-3; D is possibly TRBD1 (6 bases). Germline assignment: CDR1 KGHSH and CDR2 LQKENI. The CDR3 extends over 13 amino acids. The CDR3 sequence: CASSPATRDTQCF. CDR3 sequence (DNA): TGTGCCAGCTCACCGGCCACTAGGGACACGCAGTGTTTT. Complete variable domain (other parts from reference TRBV18 and TRBJ2-3): NAGVMQNPRHLVRRRGQEARLRCSPMKGHSHVYWYRQLPEEGLKFMVYLQKENIIDESGMPKERFSAEFPKEGPSILRIQQVVRGDSAAYFCASSPATRDTQCFGPGTRLTVL.

The chain employs TRBV6-4 and TRBJ2-1; 7 nucleotides match TRBD2. CDR1 MRHNA and CDR2 SNTAGT come from the germline V gene. This CDR3 spans 17 amino acids. The V gene end was trimmed by 6 bases and the J gene end by 0 bases; junction bases not matched to a gene: 11. In nucleotides, the CDR3 is TGTGCCAGCAGCGCGTTGACTAGCCTGAGCTCCTACAATGAGCAGTTCTTC. Amino acids: CASSALTSLSSYNEQFF.

This clonotype was detected many times. CDR3: CASSPGERYGNTEAFF. The DNA of the CDR3 is TGTGCCAGCAGTCCGGGAGAGCGGTATGGGAACACTGAAGCTTTCTTT. The chain has TRBV5-4 and TRBJ1-1; D is uncertain. V was pared by 5 bases and J by 1 base, with 18 bases between. Germline V gives CDR1 SGHNT, CDR2 YYREEE (reference sequence). CDR3 length equals 16 residues.

This clonotype was counted between two and nine times. The chain links TRBV10-2 to TRBJ1-5, with a weak D call TRBD1 (5 bases). Trimming took off 8 bases at V and 7 bases at J, with 9 bases between the two ends. CDR3 length: 11 residues. Germline V gene sequence: CDR1 WSHSY, CDR2 SAAADI. CDR3 in DNA: TGCGCCAGCGGGACGCGGCAGCCCCAGCATTTT. Its translation is CASGTRQPQHF.

V usage is TRBV5-1 and J usage is TRBJ1-1, with D unresolved. Germline-derived CDR1 and CDR2 are SGHRS and YFSETQ. The CDR3 has 14 residues. Deletions cut 4 bases from V and 5 bases from J, with 15 bases between. The CDR3 bases are TGCGCCAGCAGCCCCTCGGTGGGAAAAACTGAAGCTTTCTTT. Translated: CASSPSVGKTEAFF.

As for this clonotype: Since no conserved phenylalanine or tryptophan closes the CDR3, a read error is the likely cause. The rearrangement joins TRBV27 to TRBJ2-1, with 13 bases matching TRBD2. The CDR3 runs 18 residues. CDR1 MNHEY and CDR2 SMNVEV come from the germline V gene (reference sequence). The ends lost 4 bases at V and 2 bases at J; junction bases unmatched: 8. The CDR3 DNA reads as TGTGCCAGCAGTTCCCGGACTAGCGGGAGAAGTCCCTACAATGAGCAGTTCATC. Translating gives CASSSRTSGRSPYNEQFI.

This clonotype was recorded once. The chain recombines TRBV12-3 or TRBV12-4 with TRBJ1-6; TRBD1 matches at 7 bases. Trimming cost V 6 bases and J 10 bases; bases outside gene matches: 3. The CDR3 consists of 12 residues. The CDR3 region has the DNA TGTGCCAGCAGCCGACAGGGCTCACCCCTCCACTTT. Translation: CASSRQGSPLHF.

This clonotype came up many times. This rearrangement joins TRBV24-1 to TRBJ2-5, with D possibly TRBD2 on 7 matching bases. V shed 7 bases and J shed 1 base, with 15 bases lying between them. CDR3 length equals 15 residues. Germline CDR1 KGHDR, CDR2 SFDVKD. In DNA, the CDR3 is TGTGCCACCAGGGGGGGCGGGGGAATCCAAGAGACCCAGTACTTC. Protein: CATRGGGGIQETQYF.

Many counts were recorded for this clonotype. The chain carries TRBV7-2 and TRBJ2-5, with 9 positions matching TRBD2. This CDR3 is built from 14 residues. V shed 5 bases and J 6 bases; nucleotides not matched to a gene: 7. Per the germline V gene, CDR1 is SGHTA and CDR2 is FQGNSA. The CDR3 region has the DNA TGTGCCAGCAGCAGTAGCGGGGGTTGGAAGACCCAGTACTTC. Translated, it gives CASSSSGGWKTQYF.

Remarks on this clonotype: A read error may be the cause here, since a much bigger clone is one base away. The rearrangement uses TRBV11-2 and TRBJ2-1, with D possibly TRBD2 on 6 matching bases. Trimming pared 5 bases from V and 4 bases from J, leaving 15 bases between. The CDR3 sequence is 15 residues long. From germline, CDR1 is SGHAT and CDR2 FQNNGV. This CDR3 is CASSARLVEYNEQFF. In DNA form, the CDR3 reads TGTGCCAGCAGCGCCCGACTAGTGGAGTACAATGAGCAGTTCTTC.

This clonotype was counted a few times. The CDR3 is CASSLYSGRVETQYF. The CDR3 coding sequence is TGCGCCAGCAGTCTGTACAGCGGGAGGGTAGAGACCCAGTACTTC. The genes are TRBV23-1 and TRBJ2-5, with 10 nucleotides matching TRBD2. TRBV23-1 counts as an open reading frame of uncertain function. V shed 4 bases, J shed 4 bases, and the junction held 6 bases outside the gene matches. The CDR3 length is 15 residues.